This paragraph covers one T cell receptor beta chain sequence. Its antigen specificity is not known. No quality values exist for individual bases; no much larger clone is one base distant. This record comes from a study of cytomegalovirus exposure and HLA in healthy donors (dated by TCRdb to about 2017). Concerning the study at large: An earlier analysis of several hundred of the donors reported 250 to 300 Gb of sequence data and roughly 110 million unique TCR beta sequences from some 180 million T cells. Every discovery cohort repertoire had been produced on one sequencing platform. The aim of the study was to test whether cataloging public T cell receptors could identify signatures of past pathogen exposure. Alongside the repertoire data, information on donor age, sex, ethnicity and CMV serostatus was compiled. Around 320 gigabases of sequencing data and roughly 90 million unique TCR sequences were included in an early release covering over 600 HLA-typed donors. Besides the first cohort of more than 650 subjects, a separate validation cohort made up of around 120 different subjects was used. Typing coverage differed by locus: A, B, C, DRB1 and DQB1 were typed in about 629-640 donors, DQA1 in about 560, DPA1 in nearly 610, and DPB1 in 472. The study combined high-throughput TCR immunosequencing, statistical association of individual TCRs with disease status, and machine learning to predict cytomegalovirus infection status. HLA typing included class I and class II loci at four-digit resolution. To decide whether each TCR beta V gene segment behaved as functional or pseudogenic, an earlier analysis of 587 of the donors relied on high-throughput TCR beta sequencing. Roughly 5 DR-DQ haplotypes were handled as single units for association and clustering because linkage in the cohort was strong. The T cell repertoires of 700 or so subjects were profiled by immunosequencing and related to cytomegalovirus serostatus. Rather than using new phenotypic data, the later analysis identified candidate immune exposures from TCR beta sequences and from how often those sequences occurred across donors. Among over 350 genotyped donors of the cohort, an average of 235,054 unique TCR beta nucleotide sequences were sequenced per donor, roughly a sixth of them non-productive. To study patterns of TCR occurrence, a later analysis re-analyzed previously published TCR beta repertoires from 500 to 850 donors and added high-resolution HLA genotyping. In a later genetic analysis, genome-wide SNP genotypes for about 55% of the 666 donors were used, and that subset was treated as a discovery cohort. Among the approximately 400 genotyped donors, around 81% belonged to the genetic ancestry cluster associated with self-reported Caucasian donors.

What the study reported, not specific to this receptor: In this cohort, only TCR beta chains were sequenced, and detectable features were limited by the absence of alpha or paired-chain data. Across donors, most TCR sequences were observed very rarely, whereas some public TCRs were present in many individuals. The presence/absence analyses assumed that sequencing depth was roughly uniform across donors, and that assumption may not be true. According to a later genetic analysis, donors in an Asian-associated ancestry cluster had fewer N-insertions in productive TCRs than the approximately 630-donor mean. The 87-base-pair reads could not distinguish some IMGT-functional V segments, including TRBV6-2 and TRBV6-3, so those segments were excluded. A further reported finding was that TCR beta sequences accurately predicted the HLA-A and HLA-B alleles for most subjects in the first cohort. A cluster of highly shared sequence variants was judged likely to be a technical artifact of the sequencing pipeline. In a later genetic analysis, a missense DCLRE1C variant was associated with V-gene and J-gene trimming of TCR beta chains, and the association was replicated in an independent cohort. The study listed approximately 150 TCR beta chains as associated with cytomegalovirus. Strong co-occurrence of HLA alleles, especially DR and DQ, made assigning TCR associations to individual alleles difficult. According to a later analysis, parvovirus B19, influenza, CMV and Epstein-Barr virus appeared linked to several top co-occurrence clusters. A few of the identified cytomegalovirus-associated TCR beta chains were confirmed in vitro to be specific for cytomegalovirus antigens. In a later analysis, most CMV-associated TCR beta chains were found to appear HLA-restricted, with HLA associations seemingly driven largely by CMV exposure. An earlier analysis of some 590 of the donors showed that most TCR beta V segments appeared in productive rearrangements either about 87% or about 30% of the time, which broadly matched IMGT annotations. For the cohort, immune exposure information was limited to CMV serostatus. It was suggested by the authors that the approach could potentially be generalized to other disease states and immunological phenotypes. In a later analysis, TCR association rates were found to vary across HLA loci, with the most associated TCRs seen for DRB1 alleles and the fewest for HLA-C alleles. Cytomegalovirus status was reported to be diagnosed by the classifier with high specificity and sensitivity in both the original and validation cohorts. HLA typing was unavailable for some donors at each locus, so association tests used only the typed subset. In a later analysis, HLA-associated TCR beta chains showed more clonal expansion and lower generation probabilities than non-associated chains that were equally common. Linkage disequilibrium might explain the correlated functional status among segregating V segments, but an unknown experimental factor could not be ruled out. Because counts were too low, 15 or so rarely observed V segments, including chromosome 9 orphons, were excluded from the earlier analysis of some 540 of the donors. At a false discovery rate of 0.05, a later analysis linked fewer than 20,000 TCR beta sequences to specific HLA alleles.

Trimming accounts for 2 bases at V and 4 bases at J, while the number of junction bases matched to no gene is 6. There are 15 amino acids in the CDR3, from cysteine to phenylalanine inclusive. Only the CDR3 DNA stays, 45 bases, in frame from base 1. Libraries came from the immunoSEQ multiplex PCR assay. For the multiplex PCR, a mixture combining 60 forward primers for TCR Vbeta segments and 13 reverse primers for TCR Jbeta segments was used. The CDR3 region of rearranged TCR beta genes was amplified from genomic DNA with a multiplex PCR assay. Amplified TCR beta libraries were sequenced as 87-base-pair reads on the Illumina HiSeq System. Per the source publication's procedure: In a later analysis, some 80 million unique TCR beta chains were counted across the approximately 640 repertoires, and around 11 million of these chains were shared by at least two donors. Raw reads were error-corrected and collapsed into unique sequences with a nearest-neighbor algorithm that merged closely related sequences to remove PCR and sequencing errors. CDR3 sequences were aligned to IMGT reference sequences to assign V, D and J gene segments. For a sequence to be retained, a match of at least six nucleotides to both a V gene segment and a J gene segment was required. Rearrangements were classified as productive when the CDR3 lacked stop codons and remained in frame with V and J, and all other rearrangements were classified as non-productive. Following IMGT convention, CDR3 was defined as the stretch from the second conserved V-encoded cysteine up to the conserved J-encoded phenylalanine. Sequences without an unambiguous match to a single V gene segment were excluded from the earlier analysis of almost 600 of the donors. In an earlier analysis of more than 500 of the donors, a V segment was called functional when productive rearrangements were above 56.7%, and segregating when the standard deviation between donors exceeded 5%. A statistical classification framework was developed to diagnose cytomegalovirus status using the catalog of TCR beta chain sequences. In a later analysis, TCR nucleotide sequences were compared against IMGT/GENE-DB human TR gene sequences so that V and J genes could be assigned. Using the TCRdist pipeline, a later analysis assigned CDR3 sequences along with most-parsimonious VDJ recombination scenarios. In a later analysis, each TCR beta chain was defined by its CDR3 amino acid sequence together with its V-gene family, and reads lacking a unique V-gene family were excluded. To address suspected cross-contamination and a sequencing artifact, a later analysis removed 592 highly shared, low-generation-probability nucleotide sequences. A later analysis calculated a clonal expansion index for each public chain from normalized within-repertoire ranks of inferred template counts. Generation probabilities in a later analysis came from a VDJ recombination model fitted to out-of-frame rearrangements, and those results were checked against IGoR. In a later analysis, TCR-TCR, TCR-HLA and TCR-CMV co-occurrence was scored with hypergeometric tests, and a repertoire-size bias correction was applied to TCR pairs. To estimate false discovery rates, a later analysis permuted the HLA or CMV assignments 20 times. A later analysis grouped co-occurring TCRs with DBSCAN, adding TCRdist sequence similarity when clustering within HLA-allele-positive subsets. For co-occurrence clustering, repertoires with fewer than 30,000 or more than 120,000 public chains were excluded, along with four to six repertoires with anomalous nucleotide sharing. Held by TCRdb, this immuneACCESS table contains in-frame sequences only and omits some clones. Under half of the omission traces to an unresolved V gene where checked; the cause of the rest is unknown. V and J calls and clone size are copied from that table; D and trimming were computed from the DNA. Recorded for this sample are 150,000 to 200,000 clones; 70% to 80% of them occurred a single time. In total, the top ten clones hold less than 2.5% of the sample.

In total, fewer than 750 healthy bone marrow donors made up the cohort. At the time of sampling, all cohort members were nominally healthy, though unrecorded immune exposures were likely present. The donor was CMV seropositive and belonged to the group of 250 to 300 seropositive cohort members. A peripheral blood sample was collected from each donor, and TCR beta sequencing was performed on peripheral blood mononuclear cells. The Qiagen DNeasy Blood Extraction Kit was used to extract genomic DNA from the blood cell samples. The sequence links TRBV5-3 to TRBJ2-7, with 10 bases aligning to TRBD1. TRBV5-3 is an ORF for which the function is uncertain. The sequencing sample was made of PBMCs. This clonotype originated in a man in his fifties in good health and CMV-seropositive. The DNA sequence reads TGTGCCAGAAGCTTTCGGGGACAGGGGTCTTACGAGCAGTACTTC. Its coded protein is CARSFRGQGSYEQYF.